The clone carrying this T cell receptor (beta chain) occurred a few times. Its matching antigen is unknown. These data originate in a study of T cells after yellow fever vaccination. Study-wide findings and caveats: Researchers cautioned that FACS-sorted repertoires could harbor abundant clonotypes contaminating from the bulk population.

MiXCR was run by TCRdb on the 5' RACE reads, yielding one entry per CDR3 protein. The sample consists of some 320,000 distinct CDR3 sequences, around 10% of them appearing once. Germline V gives CDR1 SGDLS, CDR2 YYNGEE. V was pared by 0 bases and J by 7 bases, with 9 bases of the junction left unmatched. This CDR3 comprises 16 residues. The sequence was collected from a man between 18 and 35 years old who received the YFV17D yellow fever vaccine. The sequences come from CD4+ T cells sorted from PBMCs, collected 45 days after the yellow fever booster vaccination. The chain is built from TRBV9 and TRBJ2-3; 9 bases are shared with TRBD2. CDR3 nucleotides: TGTGCCAGCAGCGTAGGGATTATAGCGGGGGATCATACGCAGTATTTT. This sequence encodes CASSVGIIAGDHTQYF.